This TCR beta chain is from a study of immune aging and cytomegalovirus after organ transplant (dated by TCRdb to 2020 to 2022). Background for the entire study: All transplant recipients received three-drug immunosuppression with prednisone, tacrolimus, and mycophenolate.

For CDR1 and CDR2, the germline V gene (reference sequence) lists DFQATT and SNEGSKA. The trim is 3 bases for V and 7 bases for J, with a gap of 15 bases between the germline ends. The CDR3 measures 13 amino acids from cysteine to phenylalanine. Of the read, only the CDR3 DNA is kept; its 39 bases are in frame from base 1. This clonotype was recorded a few times. Its recognized antigen is unknown. It has no much larger one-base neighbor in the sample; base qualities were not kept. The time point label of this sample denotes: five sample-tagged time points from pre-transplant (day -1) to day 368 post-transplant, pooled. After thawing, PBMC were stimulated with a CMV IE-1 overlapping peptide library for 12 to 13 hours, with no transport inhibitors added. After thawing, cells were rested overnight and were then stimulated in R10 medium with CD28/CD49d costimulation. The IE-1 peptide library was made up of 15-amino-acid peptides with 11-amino-acid overlaps. Each time point was barcoded using BD Single-Cell Multiplexing Kit Sample Tags, after which the barcoded samples were pooled and stained with oligo-conjugated anti-CD45RA plus sorting antibodies. A BD FACSAria III was used to sort CMV-responsive CD8+CD137+ and CD4+CD154+ T cells at 4-way purity. Blood samples were drawn into EDTA vacutainers and processed by Ficoll gradient within 1-24 hours.

Library construction relied on single-cell sequencing. Sequencing took place on an Illumina NovaSeq 6000. The BD Rhapsody Targeted mRNA and AbSeq Reagent Kit was used in a microwell format for cell capture and library preparation. The libraries included TCR, sample tags, AbSeq, and targeted mRNA from the Human T-Cell Expression Panel, along with custom TOX and TOX2 primers. Libraries were sequenced on an Illumina NovaSeq. The authors processed their data as follows. The analysis covered 9,000 to 13,000 cells in total, of which some 6,900 were CD8 T cells and around 4,500 were CD8 T cells with an identifiable TCR CDR3. The BD Rhapsody Targeted Analysis Pipeline, including V(D)J processing, was run on the Seven Bridges Genomics platform to process the raw data. SeqGeq 1.6.0 was used for quality control, Sample Tag demultiplexing with Lex-BDSMK, clone identification with VDJ Explorer, and Seurat clustering. Clones comprising <1% of CD8 T cells were considered non-expanded; clones comprising >2.5% of the sample were considered clonal expansions. Through fastp at Q25 and MiXCR, TCRdb rebuilt clones from the public reads, retaining in-frame beta chains. Each entry merges the rows of one CDR3 protein and shows their most common DNA and genes. The V and J calls and clone size come from TCRdb's table, not from the authors' own analysis. This sample lists tens of thousands of distinct CDR3 sequences; approximately 40% were detected once. The leading ten clones occupy under 30% of the sample.

Study-level results and caveats: A larger share of large clones was made up of TEMRA cells, and in the seven largest clones (roughly 2,000 cells) aged and TEMRA cells were gained while TCM cells were lost. Since the sequencing data did not include a CD57 measurement, a conservative gene-based definition of aging was used in its place. Post-transplant increases in aged-phenotype cells were observed regardless of clone size, following viremia and occurring earlier in large clones (days 200-264) than in small clones.

The sample here was CMV peptide-activated CD4+ and CD8+ T cells sorted from blood, taken at five time points, pooled. Per the publication, the cell subset or site label means: sorted CD8+CD137+ and CD4+CD154+ T cells after about 11 h CMV IE-1 peptide stimulation. The sequence was obtained from a female donor who had a heart transplant and CMV viremia. The rearrangement combines TRBV20-1 with TRBJ1-1; no D gene can be assigned with confidence. CDR3 reads: CSARAVDNLEAFF. At the DNA level, the sequence is TGCAGTGCTAGGGCGGTCGACAACCTTGAAGCTTTCTTT.